This T cell receptor beta chain was sequenced during a study of PD-L1 blockade in urothelial cancer. Study-wide background: Each blood sample yielded a median of roughly 140,000 T cells.

With respect to this clone: At one of its ends the junction is not consistent with the germline gene, which may arise from a read error.

Metastatic or locally advanced urothelial carcinoma was present in the patients. Only in-frame clones appear in the TCRdb table, and some are missing; sequencing was by immunoSEQ multiplex PCR. Of fewer than 130,000 clones listed, around 85% are singletons. The CDR3 runs 15 residues. Germline CDR1 MNHNS, CDR2 SASEGT. The chain combines TRBV6-1 with TRBJ1-4; tentatively, D is TRBD1 (5 bases). The sequence was obtained from a man aged 50-60 years with urothelial cancer. Sequencing used PBMCs, obtained around atezolizumab (anti-PD-L1) treatment. The CDR3 protein is CASREDGQRGEKLFF. Written as DNA, the CDR3 is TGTGCCAGCAGGGAAGACGGTCAACGGGGGGAAAAACTGTTTTTT.